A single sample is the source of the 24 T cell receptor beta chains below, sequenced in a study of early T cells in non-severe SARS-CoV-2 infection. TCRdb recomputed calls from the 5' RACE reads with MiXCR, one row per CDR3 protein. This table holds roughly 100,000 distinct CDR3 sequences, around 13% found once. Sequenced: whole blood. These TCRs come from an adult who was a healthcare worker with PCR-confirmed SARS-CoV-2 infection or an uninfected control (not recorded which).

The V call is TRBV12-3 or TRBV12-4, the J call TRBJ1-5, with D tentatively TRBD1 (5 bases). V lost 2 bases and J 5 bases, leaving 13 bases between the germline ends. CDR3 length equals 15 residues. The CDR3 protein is CASSLRRDVHQPQHF. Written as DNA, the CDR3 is TGTGCCAGCAGTTTACGTAGGGACGTCCATCAGCCCCAGCATTTT.

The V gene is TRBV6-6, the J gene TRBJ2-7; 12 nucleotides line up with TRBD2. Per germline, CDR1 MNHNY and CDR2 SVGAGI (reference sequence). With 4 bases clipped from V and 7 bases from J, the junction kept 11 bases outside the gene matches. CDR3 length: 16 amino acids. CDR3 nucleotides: TGTGCCAGCAGTTCCCTAGCGGGAGGGCCGTACAATGAGCAGTACTTC. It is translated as CASSSLAGGPYNEQYF.

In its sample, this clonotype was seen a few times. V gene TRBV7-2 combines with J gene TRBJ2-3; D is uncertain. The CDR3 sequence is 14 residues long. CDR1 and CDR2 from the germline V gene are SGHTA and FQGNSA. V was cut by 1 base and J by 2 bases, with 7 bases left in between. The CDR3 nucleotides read TGTGCCAGCAGCTTAGACTGGGTCACAGATACGCAGTATTTT. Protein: CASSLDWVTDTQYF.

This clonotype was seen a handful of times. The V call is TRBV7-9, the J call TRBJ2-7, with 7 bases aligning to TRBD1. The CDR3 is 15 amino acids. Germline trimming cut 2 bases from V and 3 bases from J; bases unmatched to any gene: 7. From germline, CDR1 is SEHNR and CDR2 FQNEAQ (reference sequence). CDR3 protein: CASSLNRDRHYEQYF. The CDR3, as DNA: TGTGCCAGCAGCTTAAACAGGGACAGACACTACGAGCAGTACTTC.

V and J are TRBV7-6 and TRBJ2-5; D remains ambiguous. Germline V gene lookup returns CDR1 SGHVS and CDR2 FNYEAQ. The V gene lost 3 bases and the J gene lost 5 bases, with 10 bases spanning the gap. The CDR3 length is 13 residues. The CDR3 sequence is CASSFGNQETQYF. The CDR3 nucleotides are TGTGCCAGCAGCTTCGGCAATCAGGAGACCCAGTACTTC. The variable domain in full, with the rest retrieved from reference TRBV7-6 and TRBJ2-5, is GAGVSQSPRYKVTKRGQDVALRCDPISGHVSLYWYRQALGQGPEFLTYFNYEAQQDKSGLPNDRFSAERPEGSISTLTIQRTEQRDSAMYRCASSFGNQETQYFGPGTRLLVL.

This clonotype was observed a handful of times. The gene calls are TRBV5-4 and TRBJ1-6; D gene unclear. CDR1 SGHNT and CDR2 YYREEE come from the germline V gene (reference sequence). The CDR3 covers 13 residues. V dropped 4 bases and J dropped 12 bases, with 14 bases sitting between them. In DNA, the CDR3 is TGTGCCAGCAGCCCTACGGGAGGAATACCCCTCCACTTT. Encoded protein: CASSPTGGIPLHF.

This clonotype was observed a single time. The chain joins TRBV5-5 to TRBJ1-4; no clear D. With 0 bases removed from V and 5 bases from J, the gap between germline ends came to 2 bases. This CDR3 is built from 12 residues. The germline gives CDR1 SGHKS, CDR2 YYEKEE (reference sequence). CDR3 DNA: TGTGCCAGCAGCTTGGAAAATGAAAAACTGTTTTTT. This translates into CASSLENEKLFF.

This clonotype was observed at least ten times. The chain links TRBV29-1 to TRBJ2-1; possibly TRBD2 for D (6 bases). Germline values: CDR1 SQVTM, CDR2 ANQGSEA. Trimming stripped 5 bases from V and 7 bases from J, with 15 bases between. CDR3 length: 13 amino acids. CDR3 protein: CSVLGEAWNEQFF. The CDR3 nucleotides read TGCAGCGTTTTGGGGGAGGCCTGGAATGAGCAGTTCTTC.

The CDR3 region is CASSISPLEDNEQFF. In DNA, the CDR3 is TGTGCCAGTAGTATCAGTCCCCTCGAGGACAATGAGCAGTTCTTC. This chain connects TRBV19 to TRBJ2-1; D not resolved. Germline assignment: CDR1 LNHDA and CDR2 SQIVND (reference sequence). This CDR3 has 15 residues. Trimming took off 3 bases at V and 5 bases at J, with 14 bases between the two ends.

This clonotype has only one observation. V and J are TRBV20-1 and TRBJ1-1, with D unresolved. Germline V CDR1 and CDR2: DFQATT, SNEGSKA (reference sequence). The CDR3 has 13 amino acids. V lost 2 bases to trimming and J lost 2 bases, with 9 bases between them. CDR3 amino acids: CSARSDSNTEAFF. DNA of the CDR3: TGCAGTGCTAGATCGGACTCTAACACTGAAGCTTTCTTT.

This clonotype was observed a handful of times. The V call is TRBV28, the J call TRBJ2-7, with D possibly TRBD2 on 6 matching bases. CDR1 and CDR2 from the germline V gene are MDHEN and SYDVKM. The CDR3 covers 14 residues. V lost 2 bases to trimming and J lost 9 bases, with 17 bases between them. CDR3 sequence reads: CASSLVFGGFGQYF. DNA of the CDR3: TGTGCCAGCAGTTTAGTCTTCGGGGGATTTGGGCAGTACTTC.

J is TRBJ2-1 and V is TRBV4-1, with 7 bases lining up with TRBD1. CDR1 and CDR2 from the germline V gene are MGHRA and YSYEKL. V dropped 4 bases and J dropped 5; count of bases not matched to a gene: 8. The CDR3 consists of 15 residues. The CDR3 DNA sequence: TGCGCCAGCAGCCCCAGACAGGGCGCGAACAATGAGCAGTTCTTC. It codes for CASSPRQGANNEQFF.

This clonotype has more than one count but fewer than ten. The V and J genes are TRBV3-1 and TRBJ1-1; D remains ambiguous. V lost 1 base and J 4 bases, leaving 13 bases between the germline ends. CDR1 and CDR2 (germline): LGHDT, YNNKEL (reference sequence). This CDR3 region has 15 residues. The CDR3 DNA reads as TGTGCCAGCAGCCAAGCCCAATCCAGGACCACTGAAGCTTTCTTT. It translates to CASSQAQSRTTEAFF.

CDR3 sequence (DNA): TGTGCCAGCAGCCAAGATAGCGGGAGGATTGACGAGCAGTACTTC. This translates into CASSQDSGRIDEQYF. The gene calls are TRBV4-2 and TRBJ2-7, with 10 bases aligning to TRBD2. Trimming took 0 bases from V and 5 from J; bases not matched to a gene: 4. The CDR3 extends over 15 amino acids. Germline V CDR1 and CDR2: LGHNA, YNFKEQ.

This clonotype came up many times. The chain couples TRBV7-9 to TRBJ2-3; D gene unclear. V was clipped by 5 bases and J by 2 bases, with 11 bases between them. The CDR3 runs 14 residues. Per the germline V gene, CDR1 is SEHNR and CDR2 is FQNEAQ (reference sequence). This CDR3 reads CASSGRGITDTQYF. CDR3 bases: TGTGCCAGCAGCGGACGTGGGATCACAGATACGCAGTATTTT.

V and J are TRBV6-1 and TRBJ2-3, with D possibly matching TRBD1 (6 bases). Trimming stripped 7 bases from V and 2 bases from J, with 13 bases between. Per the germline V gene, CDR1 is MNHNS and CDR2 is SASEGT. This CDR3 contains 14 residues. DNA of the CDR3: TGTGCCAGCAAGGCGAGGGGACACACAGATACGCAGTATTTT. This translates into CASKARGHTDTQYF.

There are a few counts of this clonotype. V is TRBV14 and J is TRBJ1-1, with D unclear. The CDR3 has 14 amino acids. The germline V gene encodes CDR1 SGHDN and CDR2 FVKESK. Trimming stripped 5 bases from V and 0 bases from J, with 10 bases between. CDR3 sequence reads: CASSENIMNTEAFF. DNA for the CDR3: TGTGCCAGCAGCGAGAATATCATGAACACTGAAGCTTTCTTT.

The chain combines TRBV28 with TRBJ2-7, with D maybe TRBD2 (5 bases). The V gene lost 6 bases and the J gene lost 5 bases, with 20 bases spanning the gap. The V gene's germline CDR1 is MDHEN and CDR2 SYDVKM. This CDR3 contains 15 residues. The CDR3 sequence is CASSPNEGRLHEQYF. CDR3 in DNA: TGTGCCAGCAGCCCCAACGAGGGCAGATTGCACGAGCAGTACTTC.

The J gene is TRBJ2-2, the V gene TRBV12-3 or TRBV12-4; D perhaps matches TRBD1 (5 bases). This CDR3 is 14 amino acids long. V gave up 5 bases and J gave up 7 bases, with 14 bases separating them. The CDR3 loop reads CASSHIDRSGELFF. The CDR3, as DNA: TGTGCCAGCAGTCACATCGACAGAAGCGGGGAGCTGTTTTTT.

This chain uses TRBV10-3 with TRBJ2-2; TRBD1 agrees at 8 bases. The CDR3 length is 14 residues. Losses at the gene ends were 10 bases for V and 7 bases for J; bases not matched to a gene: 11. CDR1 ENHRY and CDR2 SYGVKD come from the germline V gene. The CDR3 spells CASAPQGAGGELFF. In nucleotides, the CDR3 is TGTGCCAGCGCGCCGCAGGGGGCTGGCGGGGAGCTGTTTTTT.

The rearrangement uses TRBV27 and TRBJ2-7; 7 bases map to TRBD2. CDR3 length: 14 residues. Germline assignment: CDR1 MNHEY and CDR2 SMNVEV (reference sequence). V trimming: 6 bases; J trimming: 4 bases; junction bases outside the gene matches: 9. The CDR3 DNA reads TGTGCCAGCAGGGGGGGGAACAGCTTTTACGAGCAGTACTTC. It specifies CASRGGNSFYEQYF.

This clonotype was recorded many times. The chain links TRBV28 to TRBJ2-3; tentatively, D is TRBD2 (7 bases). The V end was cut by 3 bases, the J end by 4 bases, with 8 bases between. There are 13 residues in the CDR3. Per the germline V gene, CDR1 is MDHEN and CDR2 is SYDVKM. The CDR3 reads CASSLGGPDTQYF. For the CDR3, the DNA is TGTGCCAGCAGTTTGGGGGGGCCAGATACGCAGTATTTT.

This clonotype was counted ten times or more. The CDR3 coding sequence is TGCAGCTCGACGTTAGCGGGAGATACGCAGTATTTT. This gives the protein CSSTLAGDTQYF. V is TRBV29-1 and J is TRBJ2-3; TRBD2 matches at 7 bases. The J segment lost 5 bases and the V segment lost 8 bases, leaving 7 bases of the junction unmatched. The V gene's germline CDR1 is SQVTM and CDR2 ANQGSEA. CDR3 length equals 12 residues.

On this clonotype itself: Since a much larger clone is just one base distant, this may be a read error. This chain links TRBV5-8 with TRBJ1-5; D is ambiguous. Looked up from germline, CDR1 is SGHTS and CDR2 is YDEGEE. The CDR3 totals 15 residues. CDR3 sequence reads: CASSYGPPMGQPRHF. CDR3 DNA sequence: TGTGCCAGCAGCTATGGACCTCCGATGGGTCAGCCCCGGCATTTT. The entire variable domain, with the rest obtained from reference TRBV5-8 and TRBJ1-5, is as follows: EAGVTQSPTHLIKTRGQQATLRCSPISGHTSVYWYQQALGLGLQFLLWYDEGEERNRGNFPPRFSGRQFPNYSSELNVNALELEDSALYLCASSYGPPMGQPRHFGDGTRLSIL.